These 11 T cell receptor beta chains came from one sample sequenced in a study of T-cell memory formation after mild COVID-19. TCRdb redid the calling of the 5' RACE reads with MiXCR, one entry per CDR3 protein. Of about 430,000 distinct CDR3 sequences in the sample, approximately 18% were seen once. Sequenced sample: PBMCs or a T cell subset sorted from them (not recorded which). The receptor source for this set is a young man who had mild COVID-19 (a few samples of this study predate the infection). Cell type and time point are not known.

A few counts support this clonotype. The chain carries TRBV19 and TRBJ1-5; 9 bases match TRBD1. The V gene's germline CDR1 is LNHDA and CDR2 SQIVND (reference sequence). This CDR3 has 16 amino acids. Trimming took 3 bases from V and 6 from J; bases not matched to a gene: 9. CDR3 residues: CASSIPQGANGQPQHF. The CDR3 DNA sequence: TGTGCCAGTAGTATCCCACAGGGGGCGAATGGTCAGCCCCAGCATTTT.

This chain links TRBV9 with TRBJ2-1; the D call may be TRBD1 or TRBD2 (6 bases each). V was shortened by 6 bases and J by 10 bases, with 20 bases between the two germline ends. CDR3 length equals 14 residues. Germline CDR1 and CDR2: SGDLS and YYNGEE. DNA for the CDR3: TGTGCCAGCACCCGGGGGCAGGGAGATGTCGAGCAGTTCTTC. It yields the protein CASTRGQGDVEQFF. The full variable domain, with the rest looked up from reference TRBV9 and TRBJ2-1, is DSGVTQTPKHLITATGQRVTLRCSPRSGDLSVYWYQQSLDQGLQFLIQYYNGEERAKGNILERFSAQQFPDLHSELNLSSLELGDSALYFCASTRGQGDVEQFFGPGTRLTVL.

The rearrangement uses TRBV6-4 and TRBJ2-1, with 13 bases aligning to TRBD2. The length of the CDR3 is 17 residues. The trim removed 4 bases at V and 9 bases at J, leaving 12 bases unmatched. Germline CDR1 and CDR2: MRHNA and SNTAGT. CDR3 sequence: CASSAQPTSGGAFEQFF. The DNA for the CDR3 is TGTGCCAGCAGTGCACAGCCAACTAGCGGGGGGGCGTTTGAGCAGTTCTTC.

V usage is TRBV7-2 and J usage is TRBJ1-2; D not certain. The CDR3 totals 14 residues. V was clipped by 0 bases and J by 8 bases, with 13 bases between them. CDR1 and CDR2 (germline): SGHTA, FQGNSA. Written as DNA, the CDR3 is TGTGCCAGCAGCTTAGCTATGGCTGTAGAGGGCTACACCTTC. It encodes CASSLAMAVEGYTF.

The chain has TRBV20-1 and TRBJ2-2, with 11 bases that match TRBD2. The length of the CDR3 is 14 residues. V shed 6 bases and J 5 bases; nucleotides not matched to a gene: 5. CDR1 is DFQATT and CDR2 is SNEGSKA in the germline V gene (reference sequence). CDR3 sequence: CSASLAGGTGELFF. CDR3 nucleotide sequence: TGCAGTGCGTCTCTAGCGGGGGGAACCGGGGAGCTGTTTTTT.

The chain recombines TRBV19 with TRBJ2-3, with D uncertain. The CDR3 sequence is 13 residues long. The germline V gene encodes CDR1 LNHDA and CDR2 SQIVND (reference sequence). Trimming pared 5 bases from V and 4 bases from J, leaving 10 bases between. The CDR3 coding sequence is TGTGCCAGTAGTCTCCCGGTGGCAGATACGCAGTATTTT. Protein product: CASSLPVADTQYF.

The chain couples TRBV7-6 to TRBJ1-4; a weak D match, TRBD1 (5 bases). The CDR3 totals 13 residues. Germline CDR1 SGHVS, CDR2 FNYEAQ. V gave up 5 bases and J gave up 6 bases, with 10 bases separating them. The CDR3 loop reads CASSARADEKLFF. The CDR3 DNA reads TGTGCCAGCAGCGCCAGGGCTGATGAAAAACTGTTTTTT.

This clonotype was counted a few times. The CDR3 nucleotides are TGTGCCAGCAGCTTGAATTATAATTCACCCCTCCACTTT. Its protein is CASSLNYNSPLHF. This chain connects TRBV7-3 to TRBJ1-6; D uncertain. Germline V gives CDR1 SGHTA, CDR2 FQGTGA. V was pared by 3 bases and J by 4 bases, with 4 bases between. CDR3 length equals 13 residues.

The V call is TRBV9, the J call TRBJ1-5; a weak D match, TRBD1 (5 bases). The CDR3 runs to 15 residues. V lost 3 bases and J 2 bases, leaving 12 bases between the germline ends. Germline loops: CDR1 SGDLS, CDR2 YYNGEE. In DNA form, the CDR3 reads TGTGCCAGCAGCGCTACAGCGGGGGGCAATCAGCCCCAGCATTTT. Translating gives CASSATAGGNQPQHF.

In this sample, this clonotype turned up many times. This chain connects TRBV7-9 to TRBJ2-2, with D tentatively TRBD2 (7 bases). CDR1 and CDR2 (germline): SEHNR, FQNEAQ (reference sequence). V shed 5 bases and J shed 3 bases, with 16 bases lying between them. The CDR3 consists of 16 residues. The CDR3: CASSPAGARDTGELFF. CDR3 DNA: TGTGCCAGCAGCCCGGCGGGGGCCCGGGACACCGGGGAGCTGTTTTTT.

In this sample, this clonotype turned up a few times. The chain has TRBV7-2 and TRBJ2-3; 7 nucleotides match TRBD2. Germline CDR1 SGHTA, CDR2 FQGNSA. The CDR3 is 17 amino acids. V shed 0 bases and J 2 bases; nucleotides not matched to a gene: 8. The CDR3 loop is CASSLAGAGEYTDTQYF. In DNA form, the CDR3 reads TGTGCCAGCAGCTTAGCCGGGGCGGGGGAGTACACAGATACGCAGTATTTT.